This entry describes one TCR beta chain. Its antigen is unknown. The CDR3 has 13 residues. Between the trimmed V and J ends, which lost 2 bases and 7 bases, there was a span of 9 bases. In germline, CDR1 is MNHNS, CDR2 SASEGT. This sample is part of a study of CD4 T cells in relation to SARS-CoV-2 and coronaviruses. TCRdb keeps only in-frame clones here, not all; method: immunoSEQ multiplex PCR. This table has approximately 19,000 clones, roughly three quarters appearing once. The unexposed donors gave CD4+ T cells in about 2010-2019, prior to COVID-19. Isolation of CD4+ T cells took place after 10 days in culture. Cells permitting, SARS-CoV-2 S/N and four cold-coronavirus spikes were tested on unexposed-donor CD4+ T cells.

The receptor was derived from a human donor in good health. V is TRBV6-1 and J is TRBJ2-4, with a possible D match to TRBD2 (5 bases). The sequencing sample was made of CD4+ T cells from PBMCs, cultured in vitro. Written as DNA, the CDR3 is TGTGCCAGCAGTGAACAGCAGCGGAACATTCAGTACTTC. This encodes CASSEQQRNIQYF.